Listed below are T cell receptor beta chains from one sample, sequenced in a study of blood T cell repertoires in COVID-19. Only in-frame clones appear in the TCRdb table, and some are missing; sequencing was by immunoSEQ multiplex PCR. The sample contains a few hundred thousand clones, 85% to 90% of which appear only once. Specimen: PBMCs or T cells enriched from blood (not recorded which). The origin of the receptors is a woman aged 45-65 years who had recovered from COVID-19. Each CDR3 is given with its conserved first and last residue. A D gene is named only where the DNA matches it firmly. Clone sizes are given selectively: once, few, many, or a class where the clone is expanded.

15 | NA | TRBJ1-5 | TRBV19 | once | CASSTSQSGHQPQHF | TGTGCCAGTAGTACGAGCCAGTCAGGCCATCAGCCCCAGCATTTT
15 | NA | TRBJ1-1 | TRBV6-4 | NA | CASSHGGGMNTEAFF | TGTGCCAGCAGCCACGGGGGGGGGATGAACACTGAAGCTTTCTTT
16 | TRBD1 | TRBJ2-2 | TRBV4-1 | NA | CASSPTPRGRVGELFF | TGCGCCAGCAGCCCTACCCCCAGGGGGCGGGTCGGGGAGCTGTTTTTT
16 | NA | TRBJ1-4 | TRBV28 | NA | CASSLAGKATNEKLFF | TGTGCCAGCAGTTTGGCAGGGAAGGCAACTAATGAAAAACTGTTTTTT
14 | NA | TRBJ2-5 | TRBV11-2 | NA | CASSHNSGQETQYF | TGTGCCAGCAGCCACAACAGTGGCCAAGAGACCCAGTACTTC
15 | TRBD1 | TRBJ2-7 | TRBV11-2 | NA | CASSRGGTGHYEQYF | TGTGCCAGCAGCCGCGGAGGGACAGGGCACTACGAGCAGTACTTC
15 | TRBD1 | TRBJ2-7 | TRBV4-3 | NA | CASSQEGQGFMEQYF | TGCGCCAGCAGCCAAGAGGGACAGGGATTCATGGAGCAGTACTTC
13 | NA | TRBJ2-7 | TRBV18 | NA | CASSTSQGYEQYF | TGTGCCAGCTCAACGTCACAGGGATACGAGCAGTACTTC
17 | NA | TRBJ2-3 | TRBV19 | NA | CASSPQGQPLSTDTQYF | TGTGCCAGTAGTCCACAGGGACAACCACTTAGCACAGATACGCAGTATTTT
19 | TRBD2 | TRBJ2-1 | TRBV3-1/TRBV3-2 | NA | CASSRPGLAGGDAFNEQFF | TGTGCCAGCAGCCGGCCGGGACTAGCGGGGGGGGATGCTTTCAATGAGCAGTTCTTC
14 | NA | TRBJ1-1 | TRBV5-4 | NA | CASNPQGMNTEAFF | TGTGCCAGCAACCCACAGGGCATGAACACTGAAGCTTTCTTT
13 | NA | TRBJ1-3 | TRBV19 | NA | CASSMNSGNTIYF | TGTGCCAGTAGTATGAACAGTGGAAACACCATATATTTT
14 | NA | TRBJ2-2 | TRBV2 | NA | CASRSGVGTGELFF | TGTGCCAGCAGGTCAGGGGTGGGGACCGGGGAGCTGTTTTTT
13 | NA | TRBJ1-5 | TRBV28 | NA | CASQNPSSQPQHF | TGTGCCAGCCAAAACCCCAGTTCTCAGCCCCAGCATTTT
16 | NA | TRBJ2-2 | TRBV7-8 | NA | CASSPPWTLNTGELFF | TGTGCCAGCAGCCCCCCGTGGACATTAAACACCGGGGAGCTGTTTTTT
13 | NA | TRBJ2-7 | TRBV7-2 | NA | CASSSGSSYEQYF | TGTGCCAGCAGTTCTGGGAGCTCCTACGAGCAGTACTTC
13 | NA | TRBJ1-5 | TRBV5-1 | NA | CASSTGQNQPQHF | TGCGCCAGCAGCACAGGACAGAATCAGCCCCAGCATTTT
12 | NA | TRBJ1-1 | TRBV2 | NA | CASSQNRIEAFF | TGTGCCAGCAGTCAGAACAGGATTGAAGCTTTCTTT
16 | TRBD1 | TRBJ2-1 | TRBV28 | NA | CASSLRQGASSGEQFF | TGTGCCAGCAGTCTCCGACAGGGGGCCTCCTCGGGCGAGCAGTTCTTC
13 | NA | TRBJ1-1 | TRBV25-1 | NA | CASRDLRGTEAFF | TGTGCCAGCAGAGACCTTAGGGGCACTGAAGCTTTCTTT
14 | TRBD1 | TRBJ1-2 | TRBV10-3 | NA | CAISSGTVADGYTF | TGTGCCATCAGTTCCGGGACAGTGGCGGATGGCTACACCTTC
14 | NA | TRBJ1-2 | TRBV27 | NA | CASSLSGSRDGYTF | TGTGCCAGCAGCCTAAGCGGGTCCAGGGATGGCTACACCTTC
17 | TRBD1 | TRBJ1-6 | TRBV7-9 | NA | CASSLRTGVSYNSPLHF | TGTGCCAGCAGCTTAAGGACAGGGGTGTCCTATAATTCACCCCTCCACTTT
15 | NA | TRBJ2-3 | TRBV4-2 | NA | CASSQAGSGTDTQYF | TGTGCCAGCAGCCAAGCAGGATCGGGCACAGATACGCAGTATTTT
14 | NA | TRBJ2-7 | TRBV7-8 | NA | CASSEYGTSGEQYF | TGTGCCAGCAGCGAATACGGGACATCGGGTGAGCAGTACTTC
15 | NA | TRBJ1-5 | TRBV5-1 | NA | CASSLGSPGGQPQHF | TGCGCCAGCAGCTTGGGGAGCCCCGGTGGTCAGCCCCAGCATTTT
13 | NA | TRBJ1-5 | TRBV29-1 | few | CSVREALNQPQHF | TGCAGCGTTAGGGAGGCGCTCAATCAGCCCCAGCATTTT
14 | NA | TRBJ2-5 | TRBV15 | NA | CATGRATYQETQYF | TGTGCCACTGGCAGGGCCACGTACCAAGAGACCCAGTACTTC
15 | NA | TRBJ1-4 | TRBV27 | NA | CASRPTSGSNEKLFF | TGTGCCAGCAGACCCACATCAGGCAGTAATGAAAAACTGTTTTTT
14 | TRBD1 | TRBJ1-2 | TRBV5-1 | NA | CASSLETGGFFYTF | TGCGCCAGCAGCTTGGAGACAGGGGGATTTTTCTACACCTTC
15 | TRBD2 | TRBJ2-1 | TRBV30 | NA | CAWSMLLAVGDEQFF | TGTGCCTGGAGTATGCTACTAGCGGTAGGCGATGAGCAGTTCTTC
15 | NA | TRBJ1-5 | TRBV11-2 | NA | CASSLGDRRNQPQHF | TGTGCCAGCAGCTTAGGCGACAGGCGCAATCAGCCCCAGCATTTT
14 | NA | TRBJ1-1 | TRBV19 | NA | CASGAQLFSTEAFF | TGTGCCAGTGGGGCCCAATTATTTAGCACTGAAGCTTTCTTT
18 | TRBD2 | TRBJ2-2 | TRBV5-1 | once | CASSFGLAGGSNTGELFF | TGCGCCAGCAGCTTCGGACTAGCGGGGGGATCGAACACCGGGGAGCTGTTTTTT
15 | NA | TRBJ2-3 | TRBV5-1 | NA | CASIQLAGSTDTQYF | TGCGCCAGCATCCAACTAGCCGGCAGCACAGATACGCAGTATTTT
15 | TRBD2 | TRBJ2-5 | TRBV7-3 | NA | CASSLGAGAGETQYF | TGTGCCAGCAGCTTGGGAGCGGGGGCGGGAGAGACCCAGTACTTC
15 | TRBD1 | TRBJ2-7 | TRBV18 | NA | CASSPVVGDSYEQYF | TGTGCCAGCTCACCCGTGGTCGGGGACAGCTACGAGCAGTACTTC
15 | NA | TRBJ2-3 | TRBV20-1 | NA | CSASRPVGGSDTQYF | TGCAGTGCTAGTCGTCCGGTGGGGGGTTCAGATACGCAGTATTTT
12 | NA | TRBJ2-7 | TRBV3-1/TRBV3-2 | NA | CASRHGSSEQYF | TGTGCCAGCAGACATGGGAGTTCCGAGCAGTACTTC
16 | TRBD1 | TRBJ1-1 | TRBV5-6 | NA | CASSSKSGQTYTEAFF | TGTGCCAGCAGCTCCAAATCGGGACAGACATACACTGAAGCTTTCTTT
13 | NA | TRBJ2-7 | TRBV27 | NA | CASSSIQIYEQYF | TGTGCCAGCAGTTCCATACAGATATACGAGCAGTACTTC
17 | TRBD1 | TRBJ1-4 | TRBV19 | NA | CASSPQLDRVINEKLFF | TGTGCCAGTAGTCCCCAGCTCGACAGGGTGATTAATGAAAAACTGTTTTTT
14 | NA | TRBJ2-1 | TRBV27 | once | CASSFYRTYNEQFF | TGTGCCAGCAGTTTCTACAGAACCTACAATGAGCAGTTCTTC